Listed below are T cell receptor beta chains from one sample, sequenced in a study of blood T cells in healthy people across ages. TCRdb called the 5' RACE reads again in MiXCR, with one record for every CDR3 protein. The sample has 1,500,000 or so distinct CDR3 sequences; approximately 60% are singletons. The specimen sequenced was blood. These receptors were collected from a man in his late teens or twenties in good health. Each CDR3 is given with its conserved first and last residue. A D gene is named only where the DNA matches it firmly. Clone size appears in some rows only: once, few, many, or a class for an expanded clone.

D | size | J | V | CDR3 | DNA
TRBD2 | - | TRBJ2-7 | TRBV12-3/TRBV12-4 | CASSSRLAGGYEQYF | TGTGCCAGCAGTTCGAGACTAGCGGGAGGGTACGAGCAGTACTTC
TRBD2 | - | TRBJ2-5 | TRBV3-1 | CASSQGDYLQYF | TGTGCCAGCAGCCAAGGGGACTATCTTCAGTACTTC
- | few | TRBJ1-4 | TRBV20-1 | CSAKGGEANEKLFF | TGCAGTGCCAAGGGGGGGGAGGCTAATGAAAAACTGTTTTTT
- | - | TRBJ2-2 | TRBV24-1 | CATSDIVSTGELFF | TGTGCCACCAGTGACATCGTATCCACCGGGGAGCTGTTTTTT
- | - | TRBJ1-4 | TRBV12-3/TRBV12-4 | CASNKQNSREKLFF | TGTGCCAGCAATAAACAGAATTCACGGGAAAAACTGTTTTTT
- | - | TRBJ2-3 | TRBV4-1 | CASSQQQGGTDTQYF | TGCGCCAGCAGCCAACAACAGGGGGGGACAGATACGCAGTATTTT
- | - | TRBJ2-1 | TRBV6-2/TRBV6-3 | CASSYQYRATYNEQFF | TGTGCCAGCAGTTACCAGTACAGGGCTACCTACAATGAGCAGTTCTTC
- | - | TRBJ2-3 | TRBV20-1 | CSAAGVSTDTQYF | TGCAGTGCGGCCGGGGTCAGCACAGATACGCAGTATTTT
- | - | TRBJ1-2 | TRBV12-3/TRBV12-4 | CASSSNHQGTGYTF | TGTGCCAGCAGTTCCAACCACCAGGGGACCGGCTACACCTTC
- | - | TRBJ2-1 | TRBV2 | CASRRTGIGSSGSDEQFF | TGTGCCAGCAGAAGGACAGGGATCGGGAGTAGCGGGAGCGATGAGCAGTTCTTC